This T cell receptor (beta chain) was sequenced during a study of blood T cell repertoires in COVID-19. Study-wide context: The study drew acute and convalescent COVID-19 samples from the United States, Italy and Spain.

The CDR3 sequence is 13 residues long. The V end lost 11 bases, the J end lost 4 bases, and 17 bases lay between the germline ends. The germline CDR1 and CDR2 sequences are MDHEN and SYDVKM. Authors' methods: Quantification of nucleated cells was approximated via reference gene primer amplification. The table came from immunoSEQ multiplex PCR; TCRdb's copy has only in-frame clones and leaves some out. That table furnishes V, J and clone size, whereas the DNA furnished D and trimming. The sample includes roughly 120,000 clones, over 70% of them seen just once. The sequence was obtained from a woman in her seventies with acute or convalescent COVID-19. Sequencing input: peripheral blood. The J gene is TRBJ1-2, the V gene TRBV28; D possibly corresponds to TRBD1 (5 bases). The DNA of the CDR3 is TGTGCCGTTAGGGAGGACATCGGCTATGGCTACACCTTC. This sequence encodes CAVREDIGYGYTF.